This T cell receptor beta chain comes out of a study of cytotoxic CD8 clonotypes in ibrutinib-treated CLL. Overall study: Overall, 25 or so responses were partial and 2 complete; following median roughly 68 months, roughly 15 patients stayed remitted and approximately 12 progressed.

Germline V gene sequence: CDR1 MNHEY, CDR2 SVGAGI. V dropped 6 bases and J dropped 15 bases, with 15 bases sitting between them. The length of the CDR3 is 11 residues. Produced via immunoSEQ multiplex PCR; TCRdb's table is partial and in-frame only. The sample yields some 28,000 clones, roughly 60% seen once. Broader study findings: A rise in clonality was seen at ibrutinib response, and a fall back toward baseline was seen at progression.

This clone was seen a few times. What it binds is unknown. The sample here was PBMCs, taken before ibrutinib treatment. This sequence was found in a human donor with chronic lymphocytic leukemia. This chain connects TRBV6-5 to TRBJ2-1; a weak D match, TRBD2 (6 bases). In DNA, the CDR3 is TGTGCCAGCAGCTACGGGGACTCCGCGTTCTTC. Its protein is CASSYGDSAFF.